Listed below are T cell receptor beta chains from one sample, sequenced in a study of T cell responses to AZD1222 COVID-19 vaccine. Using immunoSEQ multiplex PCR, the repertoire was profiled, and TCRdb retains in-frame clones only, with some absent. This sample carries some 47,000 clones, around 90% of them seen once, and the ten largest clones take approximately 2.4%. The sequencing used peripheral blood, collected 28 days after the second AZD1222 dose. Receptors originate from an adult who received the AZD1222 COVID-19 vaccine. CDR3s include the opening cysteine and the closing phenylalanine or tryptophan. D genes are given only for firm matches.

d_gene	j_gene	v_gene	CDR3aa	CDR3nt
NA	TRBJ2-5	TRBV7-9	CASSPRQETQYF	TGTGCCAGCAGCCCCCGCCAAGAGACCCAGTACTTC
TRBD1	TRBJ1-5	TRBV28	CASSLKGQGFSNQPQHF	TGTGCCAGCAGTTTAAAGGGACAGGGGTTTAGCAATCAGCCCCAGCATTTT
TRBD2	TRBJ2-5	TRBV5-1	CASSARTGTSGWYQETQYF	TGCGCCAGCAGCGCGCGGACCGGGACTAGCGGTTGGTACCAAGAGACCCAGTACTTC
NA	TRBJ1-1	TRBV29-1	CSATGGGGTEAFF	TGCAGCGCTACAGGTGGCGGTGGCACTGAAGCTTTCTTT
NA	TRBJ2-2	TRBV2	CASSEGHPINTGELFF	TGTGCCAGCAGTGAAGGACACCCGATTAACACCGGGGAGCTGTTTTTT
NA	TRBJ2-2	TRBV5-1	CASGPGDNTGELFF	TGCGCCAGCGGCCCAGGGGATAACACCGGGGAGCTGTTTTTT
NA	TRBJ1-1	TRBV29-1	CSVAVRENTEAFF	TGCAGCGTTGCCGTAAGGGAGAACACTGAAGCTTTCTTT
NA	TRBJ2-7	TRBV7-8	CASSLGSWGKPSYEQYF	TGTGCCAGCAGCTTAGGAAGTTGGGGGAAACCCTCCTACGAGCAGTACTTC
NA	TRBJ2-7	TRBV19	CATGYGGNEQYF	TGTGCCACCGGTTATGGGGGAAACGAGCAGTACTTC
NA	TRBJ2-1	TRBV28	CASMGSSLHNEQFF	TGTGCCAGCATGGGGTCTTCGCTTCACAATGAGCAGTTCTTC
NA	TRBJ2-2	TRBV19	CASSKEGRSTGELFF	TGTGCCAGTAGTAAGGAGGGGAGATCTACCGGGGAGCTGTTTTTT
NA	TRBJ2-1	TRBV21-1	CASSKNRGPHNEQFF	TGTGCCAGCAGCAAAAACAGGGGCCCCCACAATGAGCAGTTCTTC
NA	TRBJ1-1	TRBV11-3	CASSRVTLNTEAFF	TGTGCCAGCAGCAGGGTAACGCTGAACACTGAAGCTTTCTTT
NA	TRBJ2-1	TRBV28	CASSLNGPYNEQFF	TGTGCCAGCAGTTTAAACGGGCCATACAATGAGCAGTTCTTC
TRBD1	TRBJ1-5	TRBV24-1	CATSDPGTGNNQPQHF	TGTGCCACCAGTGACCCCGGGACAGGGAACAATCAGCCCCAGCATTTT
TRBD2	TRBJ2-1	TRBV19	CASSISPAGAHEQFF	TGTGCCAGTAGTATTAGTCCAGCGGGAGCTCATGAGCAGTTCTTC
TRBD2	TRBJ2-3	TRBV10-3	CAISESASGTTDTQYF	TGTGCCATCAGTGAGTCGGCTAGCGGGACCACAGATACGCAGTATTTT
NA	TRBJ2-6	TRBV11-2	CASSRSGRSGANVLTF	TGTGCCAGCAGCCGGTCGGGGAGGTCTGGGGCCAACGTCCTGACTTTC
NA	TRBJ1-5	TRBV2	CASSVGGVGNQPQHF	TGTGCCAGCAGTGTGGGGGGGGTAGGAAATCAGCCCCAGCATTTT
TRBD1	TRBJ1-5	TRBV2	CASTEGAWQPQHF	TGTGCCAGCACAGAGGGGGCCTGGCAGCCCCAGCATTTT
TRBD1	TRBJ1-2	TRBV7-9	CASSFQGGTGGGNYGYTF	TGTGCCAGCAGCTTCCAAGGGGGTACAGGGGGCGGAAACTATGGCTACACCTTC
TRBD1	TRBJ1-2	TRBV28	CASSRLGTAYGYTF	TGTGCCAGCAGTAGGTTGGGGACAGCCTATGGCTACACCTTC
TRBD2	TRBJ2-1	TRBV18	CASSEAGGPRNEQFF	TGTGCCAGCTCTGAAGCGGGAGGGCCTCGGAATGAGCAGTTCTTC
TRBD1	TRBJ1-5	TRBV30	CAWNHQGVGQPQHF	TGTGCCTGGAATCACCAGGGGGTGGGCCAGCCCCAGCATTTT
TRBD2	TRBJ2-1	TRBV10-2	CASSERTSGNNEQFF	TGCGCCAGCAGTGAGAGGACTAGCGGGAACAATGAGCAGTTCTTC
TRBD1	TRBJ2-7	TRBV6-5	CASHTGASYEQYF	TGTGCCAGCCATACAGGGGCTTCCTACGAGCAGTACTTC
NA	TRBJ2-3	TRBV27	CASSSVRWLTDTQYF	TGTGCCAGCAGTTCTGTTCGGTGGCTAACAGATACGCAGTATTTT